The subject of this entry is one T cell receptor beta chain. The sample belongs to a study of blood T cell repertoires in COVID-19. The Seattle patients, enrolled during active infection, were followed longitudinally. The table came from immunoSEQ multiplex PCR; TCRdb's copy has only in-frame clones and leaves some out. Of over 70,000 clones listed, more than 75% are singletons. Germline V lookup: CDR1 SNHLY, CDR2 FYNNEI. V lost 7 bases and J 0 bases, leaving 13 bases between the germline ends. This CDR3 region has 15 residues. Source material: peripheral blood. This TCR was sampled from a man aged 55 to 70 with COVID-19, enrolled during active disease. The rearrangement joins TRBV2 to TRBJ1-5; D call uncertain. The CDR3 nucleotides read TGTGCCAGCAATGGGCAGGTTAATAGCAATCAGCCCCAGCATTTT. It encodes CASNGQVNSNQPQHF. The full variable domain, with the rest looked up from reference TRBV2 and TRBJ1-5, is EPEVTQTPSHQVTQMGQEVILRCVPISNHLYFYWYRQILGQKVEFLVSFYNNEISEKSEIFDDQFSVERPDGSNFTLKIRSTKLEDSAMYFCASNGQVNSNQPQHFGDGTRLSIL.